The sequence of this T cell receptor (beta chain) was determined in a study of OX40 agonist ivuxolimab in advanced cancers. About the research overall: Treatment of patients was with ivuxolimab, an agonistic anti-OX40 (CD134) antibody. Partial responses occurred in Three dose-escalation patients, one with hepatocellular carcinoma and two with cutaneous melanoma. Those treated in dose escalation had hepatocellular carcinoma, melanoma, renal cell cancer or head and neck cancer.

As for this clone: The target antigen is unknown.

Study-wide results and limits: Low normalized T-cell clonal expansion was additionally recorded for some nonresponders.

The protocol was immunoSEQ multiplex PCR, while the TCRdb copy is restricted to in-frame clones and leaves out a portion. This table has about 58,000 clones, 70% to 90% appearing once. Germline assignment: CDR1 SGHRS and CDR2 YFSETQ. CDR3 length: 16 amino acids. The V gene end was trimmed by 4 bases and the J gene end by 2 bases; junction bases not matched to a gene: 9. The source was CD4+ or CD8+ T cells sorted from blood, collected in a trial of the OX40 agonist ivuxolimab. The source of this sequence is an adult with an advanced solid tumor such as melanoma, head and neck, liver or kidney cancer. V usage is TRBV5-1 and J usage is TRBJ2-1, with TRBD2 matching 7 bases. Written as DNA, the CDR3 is TGCGCCAGCAGCCCCTTAGCGGGCGGCACCTACAATGAGCAGTTCTTC. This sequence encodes CASSPLAGGTYNEQFF.